This T cell receptor beta chain emerged from a study of CD8+CD57+ T cells in acquired aplastic anemia. Note on this clonotype: Its antigen is as yet unknown.

Patients selected for sequencing had displayed CD8+CD57+ cell expansion by flow cytometry. General study findings and limits: Controls did not differ significantly from patients in CD8+ Simpson's diversity.

The TCR beta profiling, which covered VDJ combination and CDR3 sequence, was carried out using genomic DNA as the template. TCRdb processed the reads anew with MiXCR; each CDR3 protein has one entry. Of about 160,000 distinct CDR3 sequences in the sample, about 50% were seen once. After removal of 5 bases from V and 5 bases from J, the junction contained 5 bases not matched to a gene. The CDR3 totals 14 residues. Input material: sorted CD4+, CD8+, or CD8+CD57+ T cells (not recorded which) from PBMCs. The chain joins TRBV12-3 or TRBV12-4 to TRBJ2-7; TRBD1 agrees at 11 bases. This clonotype was obtained from a human donor with aplastic anemia. CDR3 amino acids: CASSPRDRGNEQYF. CDR3 coding DNA: TGTGCCAGCAGTCCCCGGGACAGGGGGAACGAGCAGTACTTC.